These 17 T cell receptor beta chains were all obtained from the same sample, sequenced in a study of T cells in Graves' hyperthyroidism and ophthalmopathy. RNA transcripts provided the source from which TCR beta CDR3 regions were amplified. In the first-round RT-PCR of the TCR CDR3, the HTBI primer set was used. TCRdb reprocessed the multiplex PCR reads with MiXCR, giving one entry per CDR3 protein. Altogether around 300,000 distinct CDR3 sequences are present, less than 30% being singletons, with the ten largest covering approximately 30%. Sequenced sample: blood. The receptor set was obtained from a man between 35 and 55 years old with Graves' hyperthyroidism that later progressed to Graves' ophthalmopathy.

This clonotype was counted ten times or more. This chain joins TRBV9 and TRBJ2-5; D might be TRBD1 (6 bases). Per the germline V gene, CDR1 is SGDLS and CDR2 is YYNGEE. The V gene lost 0 bases and the J gene lost 5 bases, with 17 bases spanning the gap. This CDR3 is built from 16 residues. In nucleotides, the CDR3 is TGTGCCAGCAGCGTAGATCCGCAGGGGTCGGGGGAGACCCAGTACTTC. This gives the protein CASSVDPQGSGETQYF.

This clonotype was counted ten times or more. This chain uses TRBV5-1 with TRBJ2-2; no firm D call. Trimming took 6 bases from V and 0 from J, leaving 15 bases between them. There are 16 residues in the CDR3. From germline, CDR1 is SGHRS and CDR2 YFSETQ. DNA of the CDR3: TGCGCCAGCACCTCAAATGGCAGCCCGAACACCGGGGAGCTGTTTTTT. It codes for CASTSNGSPNTGELFF.

The genes are TRBV14 and TRBJ2-7, with 12 bases lining up with TRBD1. The CDR3 is 17 residues long. J lost 2 bases, V lost 4 bases, and 9 bases had no gene match. CDR1 SGHDN and CDR2 FVKESK come from the germline V gene. Here the CDR3 DNA reads TGTGCCAGCAGCCGTTTCCGGGACAGGGGGCGACCCTACGAGCAGTACTTC. Its protein is CASSRFRDRGRPYEQYF.

There are many counts of this clonotype. V gene TRBV27 combines with J gene TRBJ1-5; the D is unclear. Germline V gene data show CDR1 as MNHEY and CDR2 as SMNVEV (reference sequence). V was trimmed by 2 bases and J by 2 bases, leaving 7 bases between them. This CDR3 is built from 14 residues. Written as DNA, the CDR3 is TGTGCCAGCAGTTTACACGGAGGCAATCAGCCCCAGCATTTT. Translated, it gives CASSLHGGNQPQHF.

This clonotype was picked up many times. The V gene is TRBV6-5, the J gene TRBJ1-2; D is unclear. The CDR3 contains 13 residues. V was cut by 8 bases and J by 6 bases, with 16 bases left in between. The germline gives CDR1 MNHEY, CDR2 SVGAGI. The CDR3 is CASALRKEDGYTF. The CDR3 nucleotides are TGTGCCAGCGCCCTCCGAAAGGAGGATGGCTACACCTTC.

The chain couples TRBV20-1 to TRBJ1-5; D is possibly TRBD1 (5 bases). The CDR3 is made up of 12 amino acids. With 3 bases removed from V and 11 bases from J, the gap between germline ends came to 14 bases. Germline V gene lookup returns CDR1 DFQATT and CDR2 SNEGSKA (reference sequence). CDR3 amino acids: CSASWEGAAQHF. The CDR3 bases are TGCAGTGCTAGCTGGGAAGGGGCGGCCCAGCATTTT.

This clonotype was seen a handful of times. This sequence joins TRBV18 and TRBJ1-1; the D gene is possibly TRBD1 (5 bases). In germline, CDR1 is KGHSH, CDR2 LQKENI. This CDR3 has 15 residues. V lost 4 bases to trimming and J lost 10 bases, with 22 bases between them. CDR3 amino acids: CASSLNVHTEQVAFF. The DNA of the CDR3 is TGTGCCAGCTCACTAAACGTGCATACTGAACAGGTAGCTTTCTTT.

The V gene is TRBV29-1, the J gene TRBJ1-5; D gene ambiguous. The CDR3 covers 12 residues. Germline lookup yields CDR1 SQVTM and CDR2 ANQGSEA. The V end was cut by 4 bases, the J end by 2 bases, with 6 bases between. CDR3 in amino acids: CSVVHGNQPQHF. The CDR3 region has the DNA TGCAGCGTTGTTCATGGCAATCAGCCCCAGCATTTT.

The CDR3 region is CASTPAPERRVEQYF. In DNA, the CDR3 is TGTGCCAGCACTCCCGCGCCGGAGAGACGAGTCGAGCAGTACTTC. V and J are TRBV6-2 or TRBV6-3 and TRBJ2-7; D gene unclear. V was cut by 7 bases and J by 6 bases, with 22 bases left in between. Germline lookup yields CDR1 MNHEY and CDR2 SVGEGT. CDR3 length equals 15 residues.

The chain has TRBV6-2 or TRBV6-3 and TRBJ1-5, with 7 bases fitting TRBD1. The CDR3 runs to 16 residues. The germline CDR1 and CDR2 sequences are MNHEY and SVGEGT. The V and J ends lost 10 bases and 5 bases, in that order; junction bases with no gene match: 17. The CDR3, as DNA: TGTGCCACCCATACACCCCACCGGGACAGTCATCAGCCCCAGCATTTT. It codes for CATHTPHRDSHQPQHF.

The chain has TRBV6-2 or TRBV6-3 and TRBJ1-5, with 10 positions matching TRBD1. The CDR3 has 18 residues. Germline V gene lookup returns CDR1 MNHEY and CDR2 SVGEGT. V gave up 2 bases and J gave up 4 bases; unmatched junction bases: 11. CDR3 sequence reads: CASSYTATGGAGNQPQHF. CDR3 DNA: TGTGCCAGCAGTTACACAGCGACAGGGGGCGCGGGGAATCAGCCCCAGCATTTT.

Many counts were recorded for this clonotype. The chain couples TRBV19 to TRBJ1-5; TRBD1 matches at 8 bases. The CDR3 loop spans 17 amino acids. J lost 2 bases, V lost 4 bases, and 10 bases had no gene match. Germline V gene lookup returns CDR1 LNHDA and CDR2 SQIVND (reference sequence). CDR3 sequence: CASSTRRGLGGNQPQHF. The CDR3 DNA reads as TGTGCCAGTAGTACCCGCAGGGGGCTAGGAGGCAATCAGCCCCAGCATTTT.

This clonotype appeared a few times. V and J are TRBV20-1 and TRBJ2-7; D is ambiguous. Germline V gives CDR1 DFQATT, CDR2 SNEGSKA (reference sequence). The CDR3 extends over 11 amino acids. Trimming took 7 bases from V and 1 from J, leaving 8 bases between them. The CDR3 DNA reads as TGCAGTGGTGGGATATCCTACGAGCAGTACTTC. The encoded protein is CSGGISYEQYF.

Ten or more counts support this clonotype. The V call is TRBV11-2, the J call TRBJ2-5; perhaps TRBD2 as D (7 bases). CDR1 and CDR2 (germline): SGHAT, FQNNGV. The germline V and J ends were trimmed by 5 bases and 1 base, with 17 bases remaining between them. CDR3 size: 16 residues. This CDR3 reads CASSLKPGGAQETQYF. CDR3 DNA: TGTGCCAGCAGCCTAAAACCTGGGGGGGCCCAAGAGACCCAGTACTTC.

The chain joins TRBV29-1 to TRBJ2-7; D uncertain. The CDR3 runs to 14 residues. With 5 bases removed from V and 3 bases from J, the gap between germline ends came to 17 bases. Germline V gives CDR1 SQVTM, CDR2 ANQGSEA. CDR3 DNA: TGCAGCGTTCGGACCGGCGCGAGAGGCTACGAGCAGTACTTC. It codes for CSVRTGARGYEQYF.

The J gene is TRBJ1-2, the V gene TRBV30; no clear D. Trimming pared 4 bases from V and 5 bases from J, leaving 14 bases between. CDR1 is GTSNPN, CDR2 SVGIG, per germline (reference sequence). The CDR3 runs 13 residues. The CDR3 nucleotides are TGTGCCTGGAACCGGGGAGTTGGGTATGGCTACACCTTC. This sequence encodes CAWNRGVGYGYTF. Complete variable domain (other parts from reference TRBV30 and TRBJ1-2): SQTIHQWPATLVQPVGSPLSLECTVEGTSNPNLYWYRQAAGRGLQLLFYSVGIGQISSEVPQNLSASRPQDRQFILSSKKLLLSDSGFYLCAWNRGVGYGYTFGSGTRLTVV.

At least ten counts were recorded for this clonotype. The CDR3 coding sequence is TGTGCCAGCAGTGAAGGGGGCTTGGCGGGAGGCCAGGGGGAGACCCAGTACTTC. It yields the protein CASSEGGLAGGQGETQYF. The chain is built from TRBV2 and TRBJ2-5, with 8 bases fitting TRBD2. Germline V gives CDR1 SNHLY, CDR2 FYNNEI. This CDR3 is built from 18 residues. J was trimmed by 5 bases and V by 1 base; bases with no gene match: 15.